What follows are 26 T cell receptor beta chains derived from one specimen sequenced in a study of blood T cell repertoires in COVID-19 (dated by TCRdb to about 2020). To prepare the library, the immunoSEQ multiplex PCR assay was applied. TCRdb took over this immuneACCESS table, retaining in-frame rearrangements with V and J assigned. Such tables are incomplete; in checked studies, under half of the missing clones stem from an unresolved V gene, and the remainder is unexplained. In all, the sample holds 110,000 or so clones, and over 70% of those were seen once. The ten largest make up 1.5% to 1.8% of the sample. Sequencing was performed on peripheral blood. These receptors were taken from a man aged 45-65 years with acute or convalescent COVID-19.

The chain is built from TRBV3-1 (or the pseudogene TRBV3-2) and TRBJ2-5, with D tentatively TRBD1 (5 bases). This CDR3 spans 16 amino acids. CDR1 and CDR2 (germline): LGHDT, YNNKEL (reference sequence). The V and J ends lost 0 bases and 0 bases respectively, with 11 bases between them. CDR3 in amino acids: CASSQDMTDDQETQYF. CDR3 nucleotide sequence: TGTGCCAGCAGCCAAGATATGACAGACGACCAAGAGACCCAGTACTTC.

This chain uses TRBV14 with TRBJ1-1; D is uncertain. Trimming pared 1 base from V and 0 bases from J, leaving 12 bases between. Germline CDR1 reads SGHDN; CDR2 reads FVKESK. The length of the CDR3 is 16 residues. As DNA, the CDR3 is TGTGCCAGCAGCCAAGCTTCGAGAGATGTGAACACTGAAGCTTTCTTT. This encodes CASSQASRDVNTEAFF.

V and J are TRBV11-2 and TRBJ2-7, with 10 bases lining up with TRBD1. Looked up from germline, CDR1 is SGHAT and CDR2 is FQNNGV. With 5 bases clipped from V and 4 bases from J, the junction kept 5 bases outside the gene matches. The CDR3 loop spans 14 amino acids. DNA for the CDR3: TGTGCCAGCAGCCCGGGACAGGGGCCGTACGAGCAGTACGTC. Translation gives CASSPGQGPYEQYV.

This chain joins TRBV5-6 and TRBJ1-5, with 9 bases that match TRBD1. The V gene end was trimmed by 0 bases and the J gene end by 4 bases; junction bases not matched to a gene: 2. The germline V gene encodes CDR1 SGHDT and CDR2 YYEEEE. The CDR3 consists of 15 residues. The CDR3 sequence is CASSLGQGGNQPQHF. As DNA, the CDR3 is TGTGCCAGCAGCTTGGGACAGGGGGGAAATCAGCCCCAGCATTTT. Filled out from reference TRBV5-6 and TRBJ1-5, the complete variable domain reads DAGVTQSPTHLIKTRGQQVTLRCSPKSGHDTVSWYQQALGQGPQFIFQYYEEEERQRGNFPDRFSGHQFPNYSSELNVNALLLGDSALYLCASSLGQGGNQPQHFGDGTRLSIL.

The chain uses TRBV9 and TRBJ2-1; D is undetermined. Trimming stripped 4 bases from V and 4 bases from J, with 3 bases between. The CDR3 runs 11 residues. Germline V gives CDR1 SGDLS, CDR2 YYNGEE. CDR3 protein: CASSPYNEQFF. CDR3 DNA sequence: TGTGCCAGCAGCCCGTACAATGAGCAGTTCTTC.

CDR3: CASRRDSKGGYTF. CDR3 in DNA: TGTGCCAGCAGGAGGGACTCTAAGGGGGGCTACACCTTC. The chain carries TRBV25-1 and TRBJ1-2; D is perhaps TRBD1 (5 bases). This CDR3 contains 13 residues. Trimming left V 6 bases short and J 8 bases short, with 16 bases between. Germline V gene lookup returns CDR1 MGHDK and CDR2 SYGVNS.

The chain combines TRBV18 with TRBJ1-4; 8 positions match TRBD1. The CDR3 extends over 15 amino acids. Losses at the gene ends were 5 bases for V and 5 bases for J; bases not matched to a gene: 7. CDR1 KGHSH and CDR2 LQKENI come from the germline V gene. CDR3 sequence (DNA): TGTGCCAGCTCAGCCGGGACAGGTATAAATGAAAAACTGTTTTTT. Protein product: CASSAGTGINEKLFF.

This sequence joins TRBV5-6 and TRBJ2-1; 8 positions agree with TRBD2. The CDR3 totals 17 residues. The V and J ends lost 1 base and 7 bases, in that order; junction bases with no gene match: 13. Germline values: CDR1 SGHDT, CDR2 YYEEEE. The CDR3, as DNA: TGTGCCAGCAGCTTGATCCTAGCGGGTCCTGAGGGGAATGAGCAGTTCTTC. Encoded protein: CASSLILAGPEGNEQFF.

The chain links TRBV3-1 (or the pseudogene TRBV3-2) to TRBJ1-1; D possibly corresponds to TRBD1 (5 bases). V was cut by 11 bases and J by 3 bases, with 13 bases left in between. The CDR3 contains 12 residues. In germline, CDR1 is LGHDT, CDR2 YNNKEL (reference sequence). Here the CDR3 reads CASGGGYTEAFF. The DNA of the CDR3 is TGTGCCTCTGGGGGGGGGTACACTGAAGCTTTCTTT.

The chain uses TRBV10-3 and TRBJ1-2; TRBD1 matches at 8 bases. Per the germline V gene, CDR1 is ENHRY and CDR2 is SYGVKD. After removal of 8 bases from V and 4 bases from J, the junction contained 6 bases not matched to a gene. The CDR3 spans 13 residues. The CDR3 here is CAIGAGGTYGYTF. For the CDR3, the DNA is TGTGCCATCGGGGCAGGGGGCACCTATGGCTACACCTTC.

The V call is TRBV2, the J call TRBJ1-5; the match to TRBD1 covers 7 bases. The CDR3 length is 13 residues. Germline assignment: CDR1 SNHLY and CDR2 FYNNEI. V lost 7 bases to trimming and J lost 4 bases; unmatched junction nucleotides: 4. CDR3 amino acids: CASMGQSNQPQHF. The CDR3, as DNA: TGTGCCAGCATGGGACAGTCGAATCAGCCCCAGCATTTT.

For this clone: Other DNA sequences of this sample code for an identical CDR3. The V and J genes are TRBV3-1 (or the pseudogene TRBV3-2) and TRBJ1-2; 10 nucleotides agree with TRBD1. This CDR3 comprises 14 residues. After removal of 3 bases from V and 4 bases from J, the junction contained 2 bases not matched to a gene. The germline gives CDR1 LGHDT, CDR2 YNNKEL (reference sequence). The CDR3 DNA is TGTGCCAGCAGCCAGGGGACAGGGGTCTATGGCTACACCTTC. Its translation is CASSQGTGVYGYTF.

In this sample, this clone turned up a few times. The gene calls are TRBV5-6 and TRBJ1-1, with TRBD1 as a possible D gene (5 bases). V was clipped by 4 bases and J by 6 bases, with 16 bases between them. Germline assignment: CDR1 SGHDT and CDR2 YYEEEE. CDR3 length equals 14 residues. The CDR3 loop reads CASSPGTTGAEAFF. The CDR3 nucleotides read TGTGCCAGCAGCCCCGGGACCACGGGAGCTGAAGCTTTCTTT.

This chain connects TRBV2 to TRBJ1-1, with a weak D call TRBD1 (6 bases). CDR1 is SNHLY, CDR2 FYNNEI, per germline. CDR3 size: 12 residues. V dropped 4 bases and J dropped 11 bases, with 14 bases sitting between them. CDR3 region: CASSGQGLRAFF. CDR3 bases: TGTGCCAGCAGTGGGCAGGGGTTGAGGGCTTTCTTT.

The chain couples TRBV10-3 to TRBJ2-7; possible D gene TRBD1, 6 bases. Trimming shortened V by 3 bases and J by 2 bases, and 14 bases separated the two germline ends. CDR1 ENHRY and CDR2 SYGVKD come from the germline V gene. The CDR3 is made up of 15 amino acids. CDR3 loop: CAISDHERGTYEQYV. In nucleotides, the CDR3 is TGTGCCATCAGTGACCACGAAAGGGGGACCTACGAGCAGTACGTC.

The chain links TRBV15 to TRBJ2-3; 10 bases line up with TRBD2. After removal of 5 bases from V and 2 bases from J, the junction contained 7 bases not matched to a gene. This CDR3 has 16 residues. CDR1 LNHNV and CDR2 YYDKDF come from the germline V gene (reference sequence). CDR3 region: CATSPLAGGLTDTQYF. In nucleotides, the CDR3 is TGTGCCACCAGCCCTTTAGCGGGGGGACTCACAGATACGCAGTATTTT.

This clone was detected a few times. This rearrangement joins TRBV15 to TRBJ2-2; perhaps TRBD2 as D (6 bases). The length of the CDR3 is 17 residues. Germline V gene data show CDR1 as LNHNV and CDR2 as YYDKDF (reference sequence). The ends were cut back, 0 bases at V and 4 bases at J, with 15 bases in the middle. The CDR3 nucleotides read TGTGCCACCAGCAGAGAGGATGGGTTGGGGGGCACCGGGGAGCTGTTTTTT. This sequence encodes CATSREDGLGGTGELFF.

This clone was seen more than once but under ten times. The chain employs TRBV6-5 and TRBJ2-7, with D possibly TRBD2 on 5 matching bases. Germline V gene data show CDR1 as MNHEY and CDR2 as SVGAGI. This CDR3 contains 13 residues. Trimming left V 8 bases short and J 3 bases short, with 14 bases between. The CDR3 is CASEGNSIYEQYF. CDR3 nucleotides: TGTGCCAGCGAGGGTAACTCCATCTACGAGCAGTACTTC.

The chain couples TRBV11-2 to TRBJ1-2, with 8 positions matching TRBD1. The V gene end was trimmed by 5 bases and the J gene end by 5 bases; junction bases not matched to a gene: 4. The CDR3 spans 13 residues. Germline lookup yields CDR1 SGHAT and CDR2 FQNNGV. The CDR3 sequence is CASSPDRVYGYTF. Written as DNA, the CDR3 is TGTGCCAGCAGCCCGGACAGGGTATATGGCTACACCTTC.

This clone was counted once. This chain links TRBV6-1 with TRBJ1-6; 11 bases are a match to TRBD1. The CDR3 has 18 residues. The germline V gene encodes CDR1 MNHNS and CDR2 SASEGT. The V segment lost 1 base and the J segment 0 bases; nucleotides outside the gene matches: 2. The CDR3 DNA is TGTGCCAGCAGTGAAGGGGACAGGGGGAGCTCCTATAATTCACCCCTCCACTTT. This sequence encodes CASSEGDRGSSYNSPLHF.

V usage is TRBV19 and J usage is TRBJ1-2; unclear D gene. Trimming took off 0 bases at V and 7 bases at J, with 12 bases between the two ends. CDR3 length: 14 residues. Per germline, CDR1 LNHDA and CDR2 SQIVND (reference sequence). The CDR3 sequence: CASSIDRGISGYTF. DNA of the CDR3: TGTGCCAGTAGTATAGACCGGGGAATCTCTGGCTACACCTTC.

This clone was recorded only once. This chain joins TRBV5-1 and TRBJ1-2; D is undetermined. Germline CDR1 and CDR2: SGHRS and YFSETQ. This CDR3 has 14 amino acids. Trimming pared 3 bases from V and 0 bases from J, leaving 9 bases between. CDR3 DNA: TGCGCCAGCAGCTACGACACCACTAACTATGGCTACACCTTC. Its protein is CASSYDTTNYGYTF.

The DNA for the CDR3 is TGTGCCAGCAGCTATACAGGGGGGGATGAAAAACTGTTTTTT. As protein: CASSYTGGDEKLFF. The chain joins TRBV5-6 to TRBJ1-4, with 8 bases fitting TRBD1. CDR1 and CDR2 from the germline V gene are SGHDT and YYEEEE. The ends lost 3 bases at V and 6 bases at J; junction bases unmatched: 4. CDR3 size: 14 residues.

The chain links TRBV27 to TRBJ2-3, with 8 bases aligning to TRBD1. CDR1 and CDR2 (germline): MNHEY, SMNVEV (reference sequence). V shed 2 bases, J shed 1 base, and the junction held 5 bases outside the gene matches. The CDR3 totals 16 residues. In nucleotides, the CDR3 is TGTGCCAGCAGTTTAAGGCCAGGGGGCGGCACAGATACGCAGTATTTT. It codes for CASSLRPGGGTDTQYF.

The V and J genes are TRBV6-1 and TRBJ2-6; D not certain. Looked up from germline, CDR1 is MNHNS and CDR2 is SASEGT. The V gene lost 0 bases and the J gene lost 0 bases, with 9 bases spanning the gap. This CDR3 is built from 17 residues. In nucleotides, the CDR3 is TGTGCCAGCAGTGAAGCCTTGGCAGTCTCTGGGGCCAACGTCCTGACTTTC. Protein sequence: CASSEALAVSGANVLTF.

V usage is TRBV21-1 and J usage is TRBJ2-1; TRBD2 reflects the table's D call only, with no check against the DNA. TRBV21-1 is described as a pseudogene. The CDR3 has 16 amino acids. The CDR3 region is CASSRRDLRSYNEQFF. The DNA of the CDR3 is TGTGCCAGCAGCAGGCGGGACTTACGCTCCTACAATGAGCAGTTCTTC.